This TCR beta chain originates from a study of blood T cell repertoires in COVID-19. Study in general: The study drew acute and convalescent COVID-19 samples from the United States, Italy and Spain. PBMCs, B-cell-depleted T cells, or T cells provided the cDNA or gDNA that made up the material.

V lost 5 bases and J lost 2; bases outside the gene matches: 6. This CDR3 contains 15 residues. Germline V gene sequence: CDR1 MNHEY, CDR2 SVGEGT. Authors' data handling: Nucleated cell counts were estimated from reference gene primer amplification. TCRdb keeps only in-frame clones here, not all; method: immunoSEQ multiplex PCR. The DNA gave D and trimming, while V, J and clone size come from that table. Of around 310,000 clones in the sample, almost 90% were seen once. The table lists this clone with a count of one. One Seattle source followed patients from active infection through their disease course.

Sequenced input: peripheral blood. This TCR was recovered from a woman between 40 and 50 years old with COVID-19, enrolled during active disease. The chain joins TRBV6-2 or TRBV6-3 to TRBJ1-5, with TRBD1 matching 7 bases. CDR3 residues: CASSPTGQGNQPQHF. CDR3 sequence (DNA): TGTGCCAGCAGTCCGACCGGACAGGGCAATCAGCCCCAGCATTTT.